This T cell receptor beta chain was observed in a study of T cell responses to AZD1222 COVID-19 vaccine. On the study more broadly: The study pooled second doses at about 4 or about 12 weeks. Regarding the study as a whole: Repertoires in all cases were sampled only once the peak T cell response had passed. White British donors predominated, females outnumbered males, and clonal diversity was possibly underestimated. The study found vaccine-associated CD4 TCRs spanning spike, dominant at 160-218 and 743-854.

Notes on this clone: As yet, its antigen is unknown.

J was trimmed by 8 bases and V by 3 bases; bases with no gene match: 10. There are 15 residues in the CDR3. The germline CDR1 and CDR2 sequences are SEHNR and FQNEAQ (reference sequence). Profiled with immunoSEQ multiplex PCR; TCRdb holds only in-frame clones, not every one. The repertoire holds roughly 110,000 clones, with about nine tenths as singletons. The genes are TRBV7-9 and TRBJ1-2; 9 nucleotides align to TRBD1. The origin of this receptor is an adult in good health. Sequenced here: peripheral blood, sampled on day 0 of AZD1222 vaccination. CDR3 DNA: TGTGCCAGCAGCTTGGGGGGACAGGGTGTTTACGGCTACACCTTC. Its translation is CASSLGGQGVYGYTF.